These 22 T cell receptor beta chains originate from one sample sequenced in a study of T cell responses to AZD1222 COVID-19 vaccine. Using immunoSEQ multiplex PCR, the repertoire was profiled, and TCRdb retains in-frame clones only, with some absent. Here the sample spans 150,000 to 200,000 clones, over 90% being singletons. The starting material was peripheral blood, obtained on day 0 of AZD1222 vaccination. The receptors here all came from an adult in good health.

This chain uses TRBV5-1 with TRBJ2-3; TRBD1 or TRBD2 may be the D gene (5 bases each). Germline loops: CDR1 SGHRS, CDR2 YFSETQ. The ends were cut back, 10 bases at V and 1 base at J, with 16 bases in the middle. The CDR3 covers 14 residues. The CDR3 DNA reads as TGCGCCTCACATGCTGGGGGAGGCACAGATACGCAGTATTTT. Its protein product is CASHAGGGTDTQYF.

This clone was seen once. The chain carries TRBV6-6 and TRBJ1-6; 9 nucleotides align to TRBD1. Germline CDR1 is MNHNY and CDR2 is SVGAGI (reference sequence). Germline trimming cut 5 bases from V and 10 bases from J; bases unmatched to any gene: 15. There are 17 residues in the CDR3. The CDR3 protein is CASSQDRGGVVKSPLHF. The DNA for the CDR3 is TGTGCCAGCAGTCAGGACAGGGGAGGAGTTGTGAAGTCACCCCTCCACTTT.

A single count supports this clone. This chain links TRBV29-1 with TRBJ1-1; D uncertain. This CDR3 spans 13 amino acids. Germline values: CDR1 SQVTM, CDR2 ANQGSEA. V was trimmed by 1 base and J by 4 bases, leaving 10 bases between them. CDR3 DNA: TGCAGCGTTGAAGCCTCCTCGGGCACTGAAGCTTTCTTT. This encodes CSVEASSGTEAFF.

The DNA for the CDR3 is TGTGCCAGCAGCGAGCCGGGACAGGTCTACGAGCAGTACTTC. Translation gives CASSEPGQVYEQYF. This rearrangement joins TRBV21-1 to TRBJ2-7; the table names TRBD1, a call not compared with the DNA. TRBV21-1 has pseudogene status. This CDR3 is 14 amino acids long.

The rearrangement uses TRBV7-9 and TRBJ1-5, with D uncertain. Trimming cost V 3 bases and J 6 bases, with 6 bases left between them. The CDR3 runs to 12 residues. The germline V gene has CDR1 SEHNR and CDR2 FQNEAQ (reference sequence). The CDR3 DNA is TGTGCCAGCAGCTTCCGGGGTCAGCCCCAGCATTTT. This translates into CASSFRGQPQHF.

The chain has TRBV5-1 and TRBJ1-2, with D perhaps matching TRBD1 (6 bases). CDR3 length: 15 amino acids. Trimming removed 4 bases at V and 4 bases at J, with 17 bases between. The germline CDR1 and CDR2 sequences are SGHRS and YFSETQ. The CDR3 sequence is CASSPIRGRGYGYTF. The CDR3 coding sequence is TGCGCCAGCAGCCCTATCCGTGGCAGGGGCTATGGCTACACCTTC.

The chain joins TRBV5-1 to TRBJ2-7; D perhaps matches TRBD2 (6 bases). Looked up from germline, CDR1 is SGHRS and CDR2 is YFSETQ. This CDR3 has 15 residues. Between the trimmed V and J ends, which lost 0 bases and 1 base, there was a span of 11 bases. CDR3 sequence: CASSLGSSVSYEQYF. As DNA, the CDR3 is TGCGCCAGCAGCTTGGGCTCTAGCGTTTCCTACGAGCAGTACTTC.

This CDR3 reads CARSGPGTENTEAFF. As DNA, the CDR3 is TGTGCCAGAAGCGGGCCCGGGACAGAGAACACTGAAGCTTTCTTT. V gene TRBV5-3 combines with J gene TRBJ1-1; TRBD1 agrees at 7 bases. TRBV5-3 is labeled an ORF, and its function is uncertain. CDR3 length: 15 residues. V shed 4 bases and J 1 base; nucleotides not matched to a gene: 7.

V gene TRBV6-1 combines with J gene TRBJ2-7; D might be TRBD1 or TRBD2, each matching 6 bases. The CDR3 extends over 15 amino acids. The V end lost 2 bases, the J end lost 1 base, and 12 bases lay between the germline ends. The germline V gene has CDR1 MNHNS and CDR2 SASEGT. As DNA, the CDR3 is TGTGCCAGCAGTGAATCGGGGGCCGTATCCTACGAGCAGTACTTC. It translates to CASSESGAVSYEQYF.

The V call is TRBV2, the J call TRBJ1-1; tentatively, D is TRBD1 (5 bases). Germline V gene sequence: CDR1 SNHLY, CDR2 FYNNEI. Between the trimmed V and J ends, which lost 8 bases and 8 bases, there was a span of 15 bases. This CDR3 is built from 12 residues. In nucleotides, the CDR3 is TGTGCCAGCCAATACACTCCAGGGGAAGCTTTCTTT. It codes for CASQYTPGEAFF.

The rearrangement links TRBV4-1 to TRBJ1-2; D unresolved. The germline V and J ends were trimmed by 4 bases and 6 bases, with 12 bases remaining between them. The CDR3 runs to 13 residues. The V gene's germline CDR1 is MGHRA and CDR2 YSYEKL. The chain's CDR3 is CASSLRVGHGYTF. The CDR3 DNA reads TGCGCCAGCAGCCTTCGAGTTGGGCATGGCTACACCTTC.

Written as DNA, the CDR3 is TGTGCCAGCAGTGCCGGACCAGAGGGAGATACGCAGTATTTT. Its translation: CASSAGPEGDTQYF. The rearrangement links TRBV6-4 to TRBJ2-3; D is perhaps TRBD2 (5 bases). Per the germline V gene, CDR1 is MRHNA and CDR2 is SNTAGT. V was cut by 4 bases and J by 5 bases, with 13 bases left in between. The CDR3 totals 14 residues.

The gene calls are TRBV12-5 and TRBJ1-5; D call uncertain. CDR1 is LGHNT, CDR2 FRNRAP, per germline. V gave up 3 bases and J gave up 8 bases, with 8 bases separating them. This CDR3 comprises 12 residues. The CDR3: CASGLASEPQHF. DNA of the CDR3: TGTGCTAGTGGTTTAGCCAGTGAGCCCCAGCATTTT.

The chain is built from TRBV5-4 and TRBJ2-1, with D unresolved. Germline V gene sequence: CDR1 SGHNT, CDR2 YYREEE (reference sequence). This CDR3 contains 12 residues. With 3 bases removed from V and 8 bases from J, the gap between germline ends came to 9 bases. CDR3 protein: CASSSISHEQFF. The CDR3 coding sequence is TGTGCCAGCAGCTCAATTTCCCATGAGCAGTTCTTC.

CDR3 in amino acids: CASSMGLLEQYF. DNA for the CDR3: TGTGCCAGCAGCATGGGTCTACTGGAGCAGTACTTC. The genes are TRBV5-6 and TRBJ2-7; D gene uncertain. V lost 4 bases and J lost 7, with 12 bases in between. This CDR3 has 12 residues. Germline values: CDR1 SGHDT, CDR2 YYEEEE. Full variable domain (outside the CDR3, taken from reference TRBV5-6 and TRBJ2-7): DAGVTQSPTHLIKTRGQQVTLRCSPKSGHDTVSWYQQALGQGPQFIFQYYEEEERQRGNFPDRFSGHQFPNYSSELNVNALLLGDSALYLCASSMGLLEQYFGPGTRLTVT.

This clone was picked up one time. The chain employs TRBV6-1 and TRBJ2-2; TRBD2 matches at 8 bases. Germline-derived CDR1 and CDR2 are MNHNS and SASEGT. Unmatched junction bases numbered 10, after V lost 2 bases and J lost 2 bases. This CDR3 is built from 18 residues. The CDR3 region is CASSETRGGLANTGELFF. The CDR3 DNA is TGTGCCAGCAGTGAAACCCGGGGGGGTTTAGCTAACACCGGGGAGCTGTTTTTT.

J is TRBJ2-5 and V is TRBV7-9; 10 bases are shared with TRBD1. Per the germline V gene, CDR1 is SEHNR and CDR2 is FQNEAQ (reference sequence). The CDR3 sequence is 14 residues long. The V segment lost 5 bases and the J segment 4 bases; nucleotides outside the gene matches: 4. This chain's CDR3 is CASSETGGGETQYF. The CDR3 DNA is TGTGCCAGCAGCGAGACAGGGGGCGGAGAGACCCAGTACTTC.

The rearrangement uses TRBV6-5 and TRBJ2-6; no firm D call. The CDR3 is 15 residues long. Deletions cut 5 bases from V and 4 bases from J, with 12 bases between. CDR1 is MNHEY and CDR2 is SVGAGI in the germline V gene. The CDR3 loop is CASSKSLGGANVLTF. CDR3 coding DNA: TGTGCCAGCAGTAAGTCATTGGGCGGGGCCAACGTCCTGACTTTC.

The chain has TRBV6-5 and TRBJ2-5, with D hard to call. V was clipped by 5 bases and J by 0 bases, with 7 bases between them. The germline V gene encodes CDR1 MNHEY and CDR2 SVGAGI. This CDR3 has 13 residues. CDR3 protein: CASSNAYQETQYF. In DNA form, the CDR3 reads TGTGCCAGCAGTAATGCATACCAAGAGACCCAGTACTTC.

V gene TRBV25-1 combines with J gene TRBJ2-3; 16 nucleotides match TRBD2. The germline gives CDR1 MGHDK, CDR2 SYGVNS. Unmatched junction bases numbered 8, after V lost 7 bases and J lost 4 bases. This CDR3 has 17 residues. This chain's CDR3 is CASTEGLAGGVSDTQYF. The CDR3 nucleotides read TGTGCCAGCACCGAGGGACTAGCGGGAGGGGTTTCAGATACGCAGTATTTT.

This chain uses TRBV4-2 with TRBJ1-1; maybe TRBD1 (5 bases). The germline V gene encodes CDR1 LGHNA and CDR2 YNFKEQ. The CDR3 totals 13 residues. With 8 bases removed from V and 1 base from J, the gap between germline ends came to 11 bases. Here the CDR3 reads CASLTQGNTEAFF. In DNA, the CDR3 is TGTGCCAGCCTTACCCAGGGGAACACTGAAGCTTTCTTT.

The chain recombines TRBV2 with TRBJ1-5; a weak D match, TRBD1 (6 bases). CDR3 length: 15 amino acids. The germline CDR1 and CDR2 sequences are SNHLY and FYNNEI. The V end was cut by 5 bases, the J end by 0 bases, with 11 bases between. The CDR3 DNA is TGTGCCAGCAGTCAACAGGGTTATAGCAATCAGCCCCAGCATTTT. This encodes CASSQQGYSNQPQHF.